This record looks at one T cell receptor (beta chain) sequence and its context. The sample holds a few counts of this clonotype. Its recognized antigen is unknown. No much larger clonotype is one base removed from it; base qualities were not supplied. This entry comes from a study of T cells after yellow fever vaccination (dated by TCRdb to the late 2010s). Context from the whole study: The SMART-Seq v4 Ultra Low Input RNA kit was used to prepare libraries from fractions with low cell numbers. To track T-cell clones before and after primary and booster YFV17D yellow fever vaccination, bulk TCR alpha and beta repertoires were sequenced longitudinally. Two healthy male donors, one aged 18 to 30 and one aged 30 to 40 years, were included in the cohort. Blood was drawn at multiple timepoints before and after primary and secondary immunization, with bulk PBMC replicates and cell subsets isolated.

What the treatment or condition label conveys for this sample: live attenuated yellow fever vaccine strain. PBMCs were isolated from peripheral blood using a standard Ficoll-Paque protocol. Dynabeads CD4 and CD8 positive selection kits were used to isolate the CD4 and CD8 T-cell fractions. TriZol was used to extract RNA from bulk PBMCs, from CD4 and CD8 fractions, and from dextramer-positive and dextramer-negative fractions. Sequencing instrument: Illumina NovaSeq 6000. TCR cDNA was made using 5'RACE template switching, a step that added a universal primer site and unique molecular identifiers. Priming of cDNA synthesis was performed from both the TCR alpha and TCR beta constant segments. Library amplification used two PCR steps, and the second PCR step added sample barcodes and sequencing adapters. Libraries were sequenced on Illumina HiSeq 2500 (2x100 bp) or NovaSeq (2x150 bp). On the authors' methods: Demultiplexing of reads and collapsing into UMI consensus sequences were performed with MIGEC, and V(D)J alignment was carried out with MiXCR. Vaccine-responding clonotypes were identified with edgeR using replicate PBMC samples, with FDR below 0.01 and a log2 fold change above 5 up to day 15 being required. Each bulk clonotype was labeled CD4 or CD8 based on which sequenced repertoire, CD4 or CD8, contained the clonotype at higher abundance. TCRdb ran its own pipeline on the public reads, namely fastp trimming at Q25 and MiXCR clone calling, and kept in-frame beta chains. Each CDR3 protein gets just one entry, which takes the most common genes and DNA from the rows behind it. These V and J calls derive from TCRdb rather than the authors' analysis. This sample lists hundreds of thousands of distinct CDR3 sequences; under 15% were detected once. Together, the top ten hold 3.2% of the sample.

The study at large found these results: The study included only two donors, which limits how far the findings can be generalized. The secondary T-cell response was weaker than the primary response but faster, peaking on day 5 instead of day 15. After the booster, most clones that had expanded after primary vaccination were detected again (around 96% of CD4 and around nine tenths of CD8), suggesting broad maintenance of memory. FACS-sorted repertoires could contain abundant contaminating clonotypes from the bulk population, so computational filtering was required. A small fraction of clonotypes showed up in both the CD4 and CD8 compartments, probably as a result of convergent recombination.

The origin of this receptor is a man between 18 and 35 years old who received the YFV17D yellow fever vaccine. The input for sequencing was CD4+ T cells sorted from PBMCs, taken 15 days after the yellow fever booster vaccination.

CDR3 loop: CASSPGRPAGNTIYF. The sequenced DNA: TGTGCCAGCAGCCCCGGTCGTCCCGCTGGAAACACCATATATTTT. The chain employs TRBV5-5 and TRBJ1-3; no D segment can be confidently identified. The CDR3 starts with the cysteine, ends with the phenylalanine, and has 15 residues. Only CDR3 DNA is held: 45 bases, read in frame from base 1. Trimming costs V 4 bases and J 2 bases, and their ends lie 13 bases apart. The germline V gene (reference sequence) provides CDR1 SGHKS and CDR2 YYEKEE.